This T cell receptor (beta chain) was observed in a study of T cell responses to AZD1222 COVID-19 vaccine. The study, taken as a whole, reports: Donors were largely white British and mainly female; clonal diversity was possibly underestimated.

Using immunoSEQ multiplex PCR, the repertoire was profiled, and TCRdb retains in-frame clones only, with some absent. The table shows 65,000 to 90,000 clones, with 70% to 90% occurring only once. The CDR3 is 15 residues long. V shed 9 bases and J shed 2 bases, with 19 bases lying between them. Germline-derived CDR1 and CDR2 are MNHEY and SVGAGI. On this clone: What it recognizes is unknown.

This sequence originates from an adult who received the AZD1222 COVID-19 vaccine. This chain uses TRBV6-5 with TRBJ2-5; D may be TRBD2 (7 bases). The material was peripheral blood, obtained 28 days after the second AZD1222 dose. Here the CDR3 reads CASGPLGGGQETQYF. The CDR3, as DNA: TGTGCCAGTGGCCCCTTGGGAGGGGGGCAAGAGACCCAGTACTTC.